This T cell receptor (beta chain) is from a study of blood T cell repertoires in COVID-19. At the level of the study: COVID-19 samples collected from the United States, Italy and Spain covered acute and convalescent phases.

In the original workflow: The authors estimated nucleated cell counts from reference gene primer amplification. Here immunoSEQ multiplex PCR was the method, and the copy in TCRdb shows in-frame clones only, minus some. The V and J calls and clone size come from that table; D and trimming were worked out from the DNA. The sample contains fewer than 50,000 clones, 90% to 95% of which appear only once. The V gene's germline CDR1 is SGHRS and CDR2 YFSETQ. V dropped 0 bases and J dropped 7; count of bases not matched to a gene: 3. The CDR3 extends over 14 amino acids. This chain joins TRBV5-1 and TRBJ2-1; 8 bases are a match to TRBD1. This TCR was sampled from a man aged 50 or older with COVID-19, enrolled during active disease. The specimen sequenced was peripheral blood. In DNA, the CDR3 is TGCGCCAGCAGCTTGGGGACAGGGTATAATGAGCAGTTCTTC. This sequence encodes CASSLGTGYNEQFF. The variable domain in full, with the rest retrieved from reference TRBV5-1 and TRBJ2-1, is KAGVTQTPRYLIKTRGQQVTLSCSPISGHRSVSWYQQTPGQGLQFLFEYFSETQRNKGNFPGRFSGRQFSNSRSEMNVSTLELGDSALYLCASSLGTGYNEQFFGPGTRLTVL.